These 10 T cell receptor beta chains were sequenced from one sample in a study of a mutant IDH1 vaccine in newly diagnosed glioma. Generated by immunoSEQ multiplex PCR, the TCRdb table keeps only in-frame clones and is missing some. The sample holds 45,000 to 65,000 clones, roughly 80% seen once. Documented time point: baseline, week 1 (first vaccination visit). Treatment meaning: pre-vaccination baseline after standard-of-care therapy. Specimen: PBMCs, collected from a glioma patient treated with radiotherapy, temozolomide or both. All receptors derive from a man aged 18 to 29 with glioma.

By share, this clone ranks as medium-sized. The gene calls are TRBV7-3 and TRBJ2-5, with 7 bases identical to TRBD2. In germline, CDR1 is SGHTA, CDR2 FQGTGA. V was clipped by 5 bases and J by 0 bases; unmatched bases: 6. CDR3 length: 15 residues. CDR3 region: CASSLGGGNQETQYF. CDR3 nucleotide sequence: TGTGCCAGCAGCCTGGGGGGGGGAAACCAAGAGACCCAGTACTTC.

J is TRBJ2-7 and V is TRBV5-5, with 7 nucleotides matching TRBD1. The V gene end was trimmed by 4 bases and the J gene end by 6 bases; junction bases not matched to a gene: 13. Germline V gives CDR1 SGHKS, CDR2 YYEKEE (reference sequence). CDR3 size: 15 residues. CDR3 in amino acids: CASSMLRDSFLEQYF. The CDR3, as DNA: TGTGCCAGCAGCATGCTTCGGGACAGTTTTCTCGAGCAGTACTTC.

The CDR3 DNA follows: TGTGCCAGCAGCCAAGGTCGGATCAGCGGGGTCCCCAATGAGCAGTTCTTC. It specifies CASSQGRISGVPNEQFF. This chain links TRBV4-2 with TRBJ2-1; 7 nucleotides line up with TRBD2. The CDR3 loop spans 17 amino acids. V lost 1 base to trimming and J lost 6 bases; unmatched junction nucleotides: 12. In germline, CDR1 is LGHNA, CDR2 YNFKEQ.

DNA of the CDR3: TGTGCCAGCAGTGAAGGGGCAGGGGCCCGCTATGGCTACACCTTC. Its translation is CASSEGAGARYGYTF. V is TRBV6-1 and J is TRBJ1-2; D might be TRBD1 (6 bases). Germline CDR1 and CDR2: MNHNS and SASEGT. The length of the CDR3 is 15 residues. V was cut by 1 base and J by 4 bases, with 13 bases left in between.

The chain couples TRBV4-2 to TRBJ2-1; 12 bases fit TRBD1. Germline trimming cut 0 bases from V and 7 bases from J; bases unmatched to any gene: 7. Germline V gives CDR1 LGHNA, CDR2 YNFKEQ. The CDR3 runs to 17 residues. DNA for the CDR3: TGTGCCAGCAGCCAAGAACCCGGGACAGGGGGCAGGAATGAGCAGTTCTTC. Translating gives CASSQEPGTGGRNEQFF.

This rearrangement joins TRBV2 to TRBJ1-1; TRBD1 agrees at 8 bases. The V and J ends lost 1 base and 4 bases, in that order; junction bases with no gene match: 2. Per germline, CDR1 SNHLY and CDR2 FYNNEI. The CDR3 runs to 14 residues. The CDR3 DNA reads TGTGCCAGCAGTGAAGTACAGGGGGGCACTGAAGCTTTCTTT. Its protein product is CASSEVQGGTEAFF.

The chain recombines TRBV6-5 with TRBJ1-2; tentatively, D is TRBD1 (5 bases). The CDR3 totals 13 residues. The V end lost 7 bases, the J end lost 5 bases, and 14 bases lay between the germline ends. CDR1 and CDR2 (germline): MNHEY, SVGAGI. Here the CDR3 DNA reads TGTGCCAGCACCGAGGACATGCGGTATGGCTACACCTTC. Its protein is CASTEDMRYGYTF.

The gene calls are TRBV7-9 and TRBJ1-2, with a tentative D call TRBD1 (5 bases). Germline V lookup: CDR1 SEHNR, CDR2 FQNEAQ (reference sequence). This CDR3 is 12 amino acids long. V lost 0 bases and J lost 12, with 11 bases in between. The CDR3 reads CASSLAGPGHTF. Written as DNA, the CDR3 is TGTGCCAGCAGCTTAGCGGGGCCGGGACACACCTTC.

This chain connects TRBV7-6 to TRBJ1-6, with TRBD1 identical over 9 bases. Trimming at V came to 5 bases and at J to 7 bases, leaving 6 bases not matched to a gene. Germline values: CDR1 SGHVS, CDR2 FNYEAQ. The CDR3 runs 15 residues. The CDR3 nucleotides are TGTGCCAGCAGCACCCTCGACAGGGGGAATTCACCCCTCCACTTT. This sequence encodes CASSTLDRGNSPLHF.

The chain employs TRBV15 and TRBJ1-5; 7 bases line up with TRBD1. Germline V lookup: CDR1 LNHNV, CDR2 YYDKDF (reference sequence). The CDR3 totals 18 residues. The junction had 13 bases not matched to a gene; V was cut back by 1 base and J by 4 bases. The CDR3 sequence is CATSRGRDSRLGNQPQHF. The CDR3 DNA reads as TGTGCCACCAGCAGAGGCCGGGACAGTCGCCTTGGGAATCAGCCCCAGCATTTT.